These 15 T cell receptor beta chains were all obtained from the same sample, sequenced in a study of T-cell reconstitution after alpha-beta-depleted transplantation in children. Unique molecular identifiers featured in how the TCRbeta library was prepared. One entry per CDR3 protein results from TCRdb running MiXCR on the PCR reads. The sample contains some 840,000 distinct CDR3 sequences, less than 20% of which appear only once. Sequenced material: PBMCs, mostly from graft donor cells, taken 360 days after TCRalphabeta/CD19-depleted stem cell transplant. These receptor sequences come from a male patient aged 10-17 years who had a stem cell transplant for acute lymphoblastic leukemia, so the T cells may come from the graft donor.

This clonotype was observed a few times. The chain joins TRBV4-1 to TRBJ2-7, with 7 positions matching TRBD2. CDR3 length equals 18 residues. CDR1 MGHRA and CDR2 YSYEKL come from the germline V gene. V was pared by 3 bases and J by 3 bases, with 17 bases of the junction left unmatched. The CDR3 is CASSHPAQGLGAIYEQYF. The CDR3 region has the DNA TGCGCCAGCAGCCACCCTGCCCAAGGACTAGGGGCTATCTACGAGCAGTACTTC.

In its sample, this clonotype was seen a few times. The genes are TRBV7-3 and TRBJ2-1, with TRBD2 matching over 8 bases. Trimming took 2 bases from V and 1 from J; bases not matched to a gene: 7. The CDR3 is made up of 17 amino acids. CDR1 is SGHTA, CDR2 FQGTGA, per germline. The CDR3 here is CASSLGAGALSYNEQFF. The DNA of the CDR3 is TGTGCCAGCAGCTTAGGAGCGGGAGCGTTATCCTACAATGAGCAGTTCTTC.

The CDR3 reads CASSPLGAGQNNEQFF. The CDR3, as DNA: TGTGCCAGCAGTCCCCTAGGGGCGGGACAGAACAATGAGCAGTTCTTC. The chain couples TRBV12-3 or TRBV12-4 to TRBJ2-1; D is perhaps TRBD1 (7 bases). Trimming took 5 bases from V and 5 from J, leaving 19 bases between them. CDR3 length: 16 residues.

This clonotype has just a few counts. The chain is built from TRBV7-6 and TRBJ2-5; D gene uncertain. In germline, CDR1 is SGHVS, CDR2 FNYEAQ. Trimming left V 1 base short and J 3 bases short, with 12 bases between. This CDR3 spans 15 amino acids. CDR3 in DNA: TGTGCCAGCAGCTTAGTTGCTGTCTTAAAAGAGACCCAGTACTTC. As protein: CASSLVAVLKETQYF.

This chain joins TRBV20-1 and TRBJ2-5; 9 bases match TRBD1. This CDR3 has 13 amino acids. Looked up from germline, CDR1 is DFQATT and CDR2 is SNEGSKA (reference sequence). V lost 6 bases, J lost 3 bases, and 5 bases stayed unmatched. The chain's CDR3 is CSAGGDREETQYF. The CDR3 DNA reads as TGCAGTGCGGGCGGGGACAGGGAAGAGACCCAGTACTTC.

The sample holds many counts of this clonotype. The chain recombines TRBV6-5 with TRBJ2-7; D tentatively reads TRBD1 or TRBD2 (5 bases each). V shed 4 bases and J shed 0 bases, with 10 bases lying between them. The CDR3 contains 14 residues. Germline CDR1 is MNHEY and CDR2 is SVGAGI. CDR3 in amino acids: CASSWDPSSYEQYF. CDR3 sequence (DNA): TGTGCCAGCAGTTGGGACCCAAGCTCCTACGAGCAGTACTTC.

This clonotype was observed a handful of times. J is TRBJ2-3 and V is TRBV7-6; D unclear. Germline V gene data show CDR1 as SGHVS and CDR2 as FNYEAQ. This CDR3 is 16 amino acids long. V was shortened by 5 bases and J by 0 bases, with 15 bases between the two germline ends. The CDR3 loop reads CASSVGGGVSTDTQYF. Written as DNA, the CDR3 is TGTGCCAGCAGCGTAGGTGGTGGGGTGAGCACAGATACGCAGTATTTT.

This clonotype turned up a few times. V usage is TRBV5-1 and J usage is TRBJ2-2; 7 bases are shared with TRBD2. Per germline, CDR1 SGHRS and CDR2 YFSETQ. The trim removed 0 bases at V and 2 bases at J, leaving 4 bases unmatched. CDR3 length: 16 residues. Here the CDR3 reads CASSLASGVNTGELFF. CDR3 DNA sequence: TGCGCCAGCAGCTTGGCTAGCGGCGTAAACACCGGGGAGCTGTTTTTT.

This clonotype was seen ten or more times. The J gene is TRBJ2-1, the V gene TRBV20-1; D unclear. V was clipped by 3 bases and J by 5 bases, with 14 bases between them. CDR1 and CDR2 (germline): DFQATT, SNEGSKA (reference sequence). This CDR3 is 14 amino acids long. CDR3 sequence (DNA): TGCAGTGCTAGGAGGCGAGTTGGCCACAATGAGCAGTTCTTC. This sequence encodes CSARRRVGHNEQFF.

The rearrangement uses TRBV25-1 and TRBJ2-5, with D perhaps matching TRBD2 (5 bases). Germline V gene sequence: CDR1 MGHDK, CDR2 SYGVNS. Trimming took off 8 bases at V and 7 bases at J, with 23 bases between the two ends. CDR3 length: 15 amino acids. For the CDR3, the DNA is TGTGCCAGCCGCACCCGGACGGGAAATTCGGGGACCCAGTACTTC. Protein sequence: CASRTRTGNSGTQYF.

The chain links TRBV20-1 to TRBJ2-1, with TRBD2 identical over 14 bases. The CDR3 contains 15 residues. Germline CDR1 reads DFQATT; CDR2 reads SNEGSKA (reference sequence). V lost 2 bases to trimming and J lost 10 bases; unmatched junction nucleotides: 7. The CDR3 DNA sequence: TGCAGTGCTAGAAAGACTAGCGGGAGGGCGTTAGAGCAGTTCTTC. Amino acids: CSARKTSGRALEQFF.

The chain joins TRBV7-8 to TRBJ2-7, with 7 bases matching TRBD2. The CDR3 has 18 residues. J was trimmed by 5 bases and V by 4 bases; bases with no gene match: 20. CDR1 and CDR2 (germline): SGHVS, FQNEAQ. Here the CDR3 DNA reads TGTGCCAGCAGCTCTCTAGGACTGATCGGGGGGAAGGGTGACGAGCAGTACTTC. Its protein product is CASSSLGLIGGKGDEQYF. The full variable domain, its missing parts supplied by reference TRBV7-8 and TRBJ2-7, is GAGVSQSPRYKVAKRGQDVALRCDPISGHVSLFWYQQALGQGPEFLTYFQNEAQLDKSGLPSDRFFAERPEGSVSTLKIQRTQQEDSAVYLCASSSLGLIGGKGDEQYFGPGTRLTVT.

The CDR3 nucleotides are TGTGCCAGCTCCAGACTAGCGGGACCCCAAGAGACCCAGTACTTC. Its translation is CASSRLAGPQETQYF. J is TRBJ2-5 and V is TRBV18, with TRBD2 matching 11 bases. The CDR3 spans 15 residues. Looked up from germline, CDR1 is KGHSH and CDR2 is LQKENI. After removal of 6 bases from V and 1 base from J, the junction contained 4 bases not matched to a gene.

There are many counts of this clonotype. The V gene is TRBV12-3 or TRBV12-4, the J gene TRBJ2-1; weak D call: TRBD1 (6 bases). The CDR3 spans 14 residues. Trimming took 7 bases from V and 9 from J, leaving 19 bases between them. This chain's CDR3 is CASINLDSSGEQFF. CDR3 coding DNA: TGTGCCAGCATCAACCTGGACAGTTCGGGTGAGCAGTTCTTC.

This rearrangement joins TRBV27 to TRBJ1-6; D gene unclear. The CDR3 sequence is 12 residues long. From germline, CDR1 is MNHEY and CDR2 SMNVEV (reference sequence). V lost 6 bases and J 11 bases, leaving 11 bases between the germline ends. In DNA, the CDR3 is TGTGCCAGCAGCTCACATCGGGCACCCCTCCACTTT. It encodes CASSSHRAPLHF.